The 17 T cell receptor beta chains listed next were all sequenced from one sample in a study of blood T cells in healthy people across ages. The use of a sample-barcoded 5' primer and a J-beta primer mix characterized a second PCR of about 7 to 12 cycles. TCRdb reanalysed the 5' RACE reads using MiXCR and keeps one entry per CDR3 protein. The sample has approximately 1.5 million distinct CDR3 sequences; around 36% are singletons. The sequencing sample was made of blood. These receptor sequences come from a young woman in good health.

This CDR3 reads CASSQDEGPTYNEQFF. The CDR3 DNA is TGTGCCAGCAGCCAAGATGAGGGTCCTACCTACAATGAGCAGTTCTTC. The genes are TRBV3-1 and TRBJ2-1; maybe TRBD2 (5 bases). CDR3 length: 16 residues. CDR1 is LGHDT, CDR2 YNNKEL, per germline (reference sequence). The ends were cut back, 0 bases at V and 2 bases at J, with 11 bases in the middle.

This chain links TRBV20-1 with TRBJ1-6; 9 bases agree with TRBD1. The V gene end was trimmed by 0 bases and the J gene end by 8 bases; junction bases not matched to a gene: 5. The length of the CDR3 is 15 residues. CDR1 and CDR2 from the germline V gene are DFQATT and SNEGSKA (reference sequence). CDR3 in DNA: TGCAGTGCTAGAGATCGGGACAGGGATCATTCACCCCTCCACTTT. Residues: CSARDRDRDHSPLHF.

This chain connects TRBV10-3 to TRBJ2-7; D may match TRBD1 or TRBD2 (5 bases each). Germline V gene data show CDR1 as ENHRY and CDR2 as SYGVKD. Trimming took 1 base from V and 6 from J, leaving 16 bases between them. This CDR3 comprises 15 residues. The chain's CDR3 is CAISEFRGRGGEQYF. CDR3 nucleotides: TGTGCCATCAGTGAGTTCCGGGGCAGAGGTGGCGAGCAGTACTTC.

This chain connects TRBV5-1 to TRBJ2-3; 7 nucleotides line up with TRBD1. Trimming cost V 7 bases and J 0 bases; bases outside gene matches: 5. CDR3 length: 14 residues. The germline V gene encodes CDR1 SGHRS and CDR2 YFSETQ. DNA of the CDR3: TGCGCCAGCCGACGACAGGGCAGCACAGATACGCAGTATTTT. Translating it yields CASRRQGSTDTQYF.

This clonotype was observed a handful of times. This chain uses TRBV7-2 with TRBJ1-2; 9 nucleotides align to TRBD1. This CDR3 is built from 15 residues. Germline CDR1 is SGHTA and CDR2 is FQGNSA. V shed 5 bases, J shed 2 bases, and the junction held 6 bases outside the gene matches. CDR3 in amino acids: CASSHNRGPNYGYTF. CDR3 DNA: TGTGCCAGCAGCCACAACAGGGGGCCCAACTATGGCTACACCTTC. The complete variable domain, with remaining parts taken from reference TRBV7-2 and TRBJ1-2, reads GAGVSQSPSNKVTEKGKDVELRCDPISGHTALYWYRQSLGQGLEFLIYFQGNSAPDKSGLPSDRFSAERTGGSVSTLTIQRTQQEDSAVYLCASSHNRGPNYGYTFGSGTRLTVV.

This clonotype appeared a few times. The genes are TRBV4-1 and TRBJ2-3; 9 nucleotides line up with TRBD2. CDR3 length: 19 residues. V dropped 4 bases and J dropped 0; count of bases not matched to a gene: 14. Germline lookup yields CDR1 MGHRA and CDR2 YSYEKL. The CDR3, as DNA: TGCGCCAGCAGCCCAAATCCACAGACTAGCGGACCTAGCACAGATACGCAGTATTTT. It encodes CASSPNPQTSGPSTDTQYF.

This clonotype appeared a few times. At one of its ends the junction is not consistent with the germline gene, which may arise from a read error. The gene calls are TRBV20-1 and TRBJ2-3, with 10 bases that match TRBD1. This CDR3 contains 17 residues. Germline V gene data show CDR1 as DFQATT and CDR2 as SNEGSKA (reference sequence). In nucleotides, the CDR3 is TGCAGTGCTGAGGACAGGGGGGCAGCGGAGAACACAGATGCGCAGTATTTT. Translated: CSAEDRGAAENTDAQYF.

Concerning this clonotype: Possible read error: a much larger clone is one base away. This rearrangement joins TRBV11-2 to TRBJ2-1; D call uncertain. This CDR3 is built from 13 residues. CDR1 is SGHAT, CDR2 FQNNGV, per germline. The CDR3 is CASSLESRSERFF. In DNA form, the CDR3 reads TGTGCCAGCAGCTTAGAGTCGCGCAGTGAGCGGTTCTTC. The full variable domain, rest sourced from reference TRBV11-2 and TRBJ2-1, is EAGVAQSPRYKIIEKRQSVAFWCNPISGHATLYWYQQILGQGPKLLIQFQNNGVVDDSQLPKDRFSAERLKGVDSTLKIQPAKLEDSAVYLCASSLESRSERFFGPGTRLTVL.

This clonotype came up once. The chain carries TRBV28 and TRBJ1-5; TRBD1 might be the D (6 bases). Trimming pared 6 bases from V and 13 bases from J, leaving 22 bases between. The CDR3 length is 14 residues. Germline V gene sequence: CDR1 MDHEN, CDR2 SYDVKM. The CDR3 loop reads CASSLPTGHLLQHF. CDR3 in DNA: TGTGCCAGCAGCCTTCCCACGGGACACCTTTTACAGCATTTT.

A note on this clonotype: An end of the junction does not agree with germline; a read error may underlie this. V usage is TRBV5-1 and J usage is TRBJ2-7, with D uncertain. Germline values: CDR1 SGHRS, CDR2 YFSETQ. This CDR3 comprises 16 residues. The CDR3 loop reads CTSSFGEASVLYEQYF. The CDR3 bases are TGCACCAGCAGCTTTGGAGAAGCATCGGTTCTCTACGAGCAGTACTTC.

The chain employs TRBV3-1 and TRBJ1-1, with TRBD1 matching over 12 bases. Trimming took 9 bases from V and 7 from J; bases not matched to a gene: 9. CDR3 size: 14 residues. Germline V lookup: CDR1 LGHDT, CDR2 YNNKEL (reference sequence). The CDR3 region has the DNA TGTGCCAGTACCCTGGGACAGGGGGCGGGTGAAGCTTTCTTT. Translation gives CASTLGQGAGEAFF.

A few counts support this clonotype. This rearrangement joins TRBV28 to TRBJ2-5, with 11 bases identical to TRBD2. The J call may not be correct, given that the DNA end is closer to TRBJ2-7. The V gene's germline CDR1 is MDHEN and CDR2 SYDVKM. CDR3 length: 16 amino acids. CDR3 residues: CASSFGTSGTVYEQYF. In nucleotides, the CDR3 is TGTGCCAGCAGTTTTGGGACTAGCGGCACCGTCTACGAGCAGTACTTC.

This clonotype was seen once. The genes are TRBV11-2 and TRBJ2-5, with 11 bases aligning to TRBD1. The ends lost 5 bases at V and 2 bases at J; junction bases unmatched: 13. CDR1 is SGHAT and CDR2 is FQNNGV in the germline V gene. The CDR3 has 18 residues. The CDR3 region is CASSRGDRGNGAQETQYF. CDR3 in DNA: TGTGCCAGCAGCCGAGGGGACAGGGGGAATGGGGCACAAGAGACCCAGTACTTC.

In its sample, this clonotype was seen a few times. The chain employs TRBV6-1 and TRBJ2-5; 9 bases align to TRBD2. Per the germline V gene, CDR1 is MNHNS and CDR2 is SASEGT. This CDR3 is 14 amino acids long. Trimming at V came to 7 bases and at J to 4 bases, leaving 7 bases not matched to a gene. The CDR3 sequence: CASKVAGVGETQYF. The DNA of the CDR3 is TGTGCCAGCAAGGTAGCGGGAGTTGGAGAGACCCAGTACTTC.

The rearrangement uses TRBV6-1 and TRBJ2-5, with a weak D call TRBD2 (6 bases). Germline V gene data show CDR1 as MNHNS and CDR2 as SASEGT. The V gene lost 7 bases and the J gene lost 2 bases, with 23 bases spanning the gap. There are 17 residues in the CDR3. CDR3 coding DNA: TGTGCCAGCAATCCAAGCCCCCTGGGGGGAGGACAAGAGACCCAGTACTTC. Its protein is CASNPSPLGGGQETQYF.

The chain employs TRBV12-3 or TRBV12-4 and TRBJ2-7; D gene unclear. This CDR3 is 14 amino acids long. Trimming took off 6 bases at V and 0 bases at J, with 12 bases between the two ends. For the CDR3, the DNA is TGTGCCAGCAGGTTTTCGGCGGCCTCCTACGAGCAGTACTTC. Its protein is CASRFSAASYEQYF.

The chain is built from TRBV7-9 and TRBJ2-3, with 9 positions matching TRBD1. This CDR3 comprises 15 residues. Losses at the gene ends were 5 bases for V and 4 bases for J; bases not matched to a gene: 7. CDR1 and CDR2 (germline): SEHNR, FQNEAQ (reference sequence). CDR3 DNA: TGTGCCAGCAGCCTGAGGACAGGGGTGGCAGATACGCAGTATTTT. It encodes CASSLRTGVADTQYF.